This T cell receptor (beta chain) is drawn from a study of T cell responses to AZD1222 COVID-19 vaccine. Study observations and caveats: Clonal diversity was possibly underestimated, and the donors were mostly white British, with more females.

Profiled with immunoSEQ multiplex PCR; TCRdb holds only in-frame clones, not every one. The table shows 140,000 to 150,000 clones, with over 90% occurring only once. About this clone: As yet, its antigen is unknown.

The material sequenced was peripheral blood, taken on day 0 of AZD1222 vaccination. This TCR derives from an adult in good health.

In nucleotides, the CDR3 is TGTGCCAGCAGCCCCTTACCCCCGGAGAGCTCTGGGGCCAACGTCCTGACTTTC. Amino acid sequence: CASSPLPPESSGANVLTF. V usage is TRBV3-1 (or the pseudogene TRBV3-2) and J usage is TRBJ2-6; no definite D call. The V gene lost 4 bases and the J gene lost 0 bases, with 16 bases spanning the gap. Looked up from germline, CDR1 is LGHDT and CDR2 is YNNKEL (reference sequence). The CDR3 length is 18 residues.